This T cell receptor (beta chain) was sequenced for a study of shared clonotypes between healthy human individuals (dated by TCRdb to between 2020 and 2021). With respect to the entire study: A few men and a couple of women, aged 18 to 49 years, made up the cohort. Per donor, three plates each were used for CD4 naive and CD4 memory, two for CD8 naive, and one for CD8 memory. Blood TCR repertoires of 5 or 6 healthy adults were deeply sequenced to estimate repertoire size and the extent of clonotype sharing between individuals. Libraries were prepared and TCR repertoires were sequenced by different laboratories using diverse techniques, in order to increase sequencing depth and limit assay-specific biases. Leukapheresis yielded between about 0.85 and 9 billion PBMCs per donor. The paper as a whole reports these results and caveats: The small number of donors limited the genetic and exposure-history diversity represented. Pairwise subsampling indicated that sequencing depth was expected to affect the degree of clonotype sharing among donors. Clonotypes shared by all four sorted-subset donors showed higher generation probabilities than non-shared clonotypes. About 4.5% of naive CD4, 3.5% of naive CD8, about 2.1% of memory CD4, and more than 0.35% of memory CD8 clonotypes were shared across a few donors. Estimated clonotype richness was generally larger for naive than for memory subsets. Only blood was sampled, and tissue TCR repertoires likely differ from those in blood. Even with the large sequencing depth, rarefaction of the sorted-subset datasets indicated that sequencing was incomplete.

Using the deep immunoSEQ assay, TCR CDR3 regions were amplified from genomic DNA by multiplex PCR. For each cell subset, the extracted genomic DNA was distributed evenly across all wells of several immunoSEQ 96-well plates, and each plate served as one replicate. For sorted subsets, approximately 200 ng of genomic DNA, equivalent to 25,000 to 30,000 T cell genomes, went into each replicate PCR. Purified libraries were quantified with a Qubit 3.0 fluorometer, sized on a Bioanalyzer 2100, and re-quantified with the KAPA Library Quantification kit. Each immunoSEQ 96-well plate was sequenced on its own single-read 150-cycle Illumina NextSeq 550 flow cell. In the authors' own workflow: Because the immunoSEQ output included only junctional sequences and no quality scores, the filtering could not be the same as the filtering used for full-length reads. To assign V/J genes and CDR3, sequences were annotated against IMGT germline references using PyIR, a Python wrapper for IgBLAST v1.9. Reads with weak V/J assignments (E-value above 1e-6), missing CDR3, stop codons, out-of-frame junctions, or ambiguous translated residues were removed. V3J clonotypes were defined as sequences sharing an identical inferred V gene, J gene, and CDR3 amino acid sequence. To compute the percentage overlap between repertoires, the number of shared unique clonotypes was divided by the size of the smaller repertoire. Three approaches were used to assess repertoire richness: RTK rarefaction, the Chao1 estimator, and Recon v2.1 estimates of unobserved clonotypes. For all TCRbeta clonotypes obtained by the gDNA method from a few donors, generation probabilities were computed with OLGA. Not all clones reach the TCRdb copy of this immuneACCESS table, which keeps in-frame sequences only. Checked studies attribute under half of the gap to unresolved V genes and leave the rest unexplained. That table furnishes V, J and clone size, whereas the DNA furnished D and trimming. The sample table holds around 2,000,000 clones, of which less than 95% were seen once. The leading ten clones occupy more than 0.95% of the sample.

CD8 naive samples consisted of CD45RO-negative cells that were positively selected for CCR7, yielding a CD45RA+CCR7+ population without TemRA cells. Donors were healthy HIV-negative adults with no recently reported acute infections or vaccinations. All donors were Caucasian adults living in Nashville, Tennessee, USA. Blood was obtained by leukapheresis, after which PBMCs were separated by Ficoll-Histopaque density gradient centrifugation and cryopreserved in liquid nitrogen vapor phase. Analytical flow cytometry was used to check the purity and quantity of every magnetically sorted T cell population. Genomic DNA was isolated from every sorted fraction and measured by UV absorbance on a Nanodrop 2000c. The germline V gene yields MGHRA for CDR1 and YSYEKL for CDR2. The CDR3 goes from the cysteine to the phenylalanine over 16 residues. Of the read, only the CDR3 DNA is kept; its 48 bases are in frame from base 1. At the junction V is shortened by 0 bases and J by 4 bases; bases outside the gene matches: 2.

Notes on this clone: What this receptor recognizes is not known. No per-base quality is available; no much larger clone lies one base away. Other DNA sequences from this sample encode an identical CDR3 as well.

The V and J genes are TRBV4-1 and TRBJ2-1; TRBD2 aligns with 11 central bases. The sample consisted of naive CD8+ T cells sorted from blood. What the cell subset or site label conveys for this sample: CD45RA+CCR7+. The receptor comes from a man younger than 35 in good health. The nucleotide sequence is TGCGCCAGCAGCCAAGAGGGACTAGCGGCTTACAATGAGCAGTTCTTC. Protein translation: CASSQEGLAAYNEQFF.